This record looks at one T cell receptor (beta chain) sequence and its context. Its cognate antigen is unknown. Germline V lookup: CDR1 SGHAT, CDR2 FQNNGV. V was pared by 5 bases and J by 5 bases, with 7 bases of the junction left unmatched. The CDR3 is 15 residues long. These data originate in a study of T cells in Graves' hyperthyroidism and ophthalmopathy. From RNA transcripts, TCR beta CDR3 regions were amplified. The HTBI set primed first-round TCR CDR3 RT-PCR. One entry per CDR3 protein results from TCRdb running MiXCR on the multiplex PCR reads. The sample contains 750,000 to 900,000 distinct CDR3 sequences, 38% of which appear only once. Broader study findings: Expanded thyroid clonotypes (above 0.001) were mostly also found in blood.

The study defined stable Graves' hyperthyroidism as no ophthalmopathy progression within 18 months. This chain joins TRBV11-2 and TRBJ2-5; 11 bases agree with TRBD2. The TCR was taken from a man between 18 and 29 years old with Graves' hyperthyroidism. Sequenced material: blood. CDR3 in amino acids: CASSIIAGGPETQYF. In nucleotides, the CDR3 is TGTGCCAGCAGCATCATAGCGGGGGGGCCTGAGACCCAGTACTTC.